Listed here are 27 T cell receptor beta chains from one sample, sequenced in a study of T cell repertoires in cytomegalovirus infection. These receptors are not linked to any known antigen. One entry per CDR3 protein, called by TCRdb with MiXCR from the reads. The sample lists approximately 300,000 distinct CDR3 sequences, 20% to 25% seen once, with 10% to 15% in the top ten. The material was cultured PBMCs, obtained from culture after CMV antigen stimulation. The receptors were gathered from a human donor in good health (CMV status not recorded). Some clones in this sample may be carry-over from other donors' samples.

The chain carries TRBV25-1 and TRBJ1-5; a possible D gene is TRBD1 (5 bases). Germline assignment: CDR1 MGHDK and CDR2 SYGVNS. This CDR3 is built from 16 residues. The V gene lost 1 base and the J gene lost 2 bases, with 12 bases spanning the gap. Here the CDR3 DNA reads TGTGCCAGCAGTGAATGGGGGGGAACAGGCAATCAGCCCCAGCATTTT. It encodes CASSEWGGTGNQPQHF.

This clonotype appeared a few times. The V call is TRBV7-2, the J call TRBJ2-5; no clear D gene. This CDR3 spans 13 amino acids. Germline CDR1 SGHTA, CDR2 FQGNSA. V shed 6 bases and J shed 1 base, with 9 bases lying between them. The CDR3: CASSLEFQETQYF. The CDR3 region has the DNA TGTGCCAGCAGTCTAGAGTTCCAAGAGACCCAGTACTTC.

J is TRBJ2-7 and V is TRBV12-3 or TRBV12-4, with no clear D. The CDR3 sequence is 15 residues long. Trimming shortened V by 8 bases and J by 5 bases, and 22 bases separated the two germline ends. The CDR3 bases are TGTGCCAGCTGTTACGGCCGACTGGCTGGCAACGAGCAGTACTTC. It encodes CASCYGRLAGNEQYF.

This clonotype has ten or more counts. CDR3 sequence (DNA): TGTGCCAGCAGCCCGGGGACAGGGCCTGGAAACACCATATATTTT. Translated, it gives CASSPGTGPGNTIYF. The chain recombines TRBV7-2 with TRBJ1-3; 9 bases align to TRBD1. After removal of 5 bases from V and 2 bases from J, the junction contained 4 bases not matched to a gene. The CDR3 consists of 15 residues. CDR1 is SGHTA, CDR2 FQGNSA, per germline.

This clonotype appeared many times. The CDR3 spells CASSLGFPGSTYTQYF. CDR3 sequence (DNA): TGTGCCAGCAGCTTAGGGTTTCCGGGGAGCACTTATACGCAGTATTTT. This rearrangement joins TRBV7-2 to TRBJ2-3, with D tentatively TRBD2 (5 bases). The CDR3 is 16 residues long. Germline V gene lookup returns CDR1 SGHTA and CDR2 FQGNSA. Trimming stripped 1 base from V and 7 bases from J, with 18 bases between.

This clonotype has more than one count but fewer than ten. The V call is TRBV9, the J call TRBJ1-1, with TRBD1 matching 10 bases. The CDR3 spans 15 residues. Losses at the gene ends were 4 bases for V and 4 bases for J; bases not matched to a gene: 7. Germline-derived CDR1 and CDR2 are SGDLS and YYNGEE. The CDR3 loop reads CASSPGQGLATEAFF. The CDR3 DNA reads as TGTGCCAGCAGCCCGGGACAGGGGTTGGCCACTGAAGCTTTCTTT. The variable domain in full, with the rest retrieved from reference TRBV9 and TRBJ1-1, is DSGVTQTPKHLITATGQRVTLRCSPRSGDLSVYWYQQSLDQGLQFLIQYYNGEERAKGNILERFSAQQFPDLHSELNLSSLELGDSALYFCASSPGQGLATEAFFGQGTRLTVV.

This clonotype was counted a single time. The chain employs TRBV28 and TRBJ2-3; D ambiguous. Trimming removed 5 bases from V and 7 bases from J, with 13 bases in between. CDR3 length: 13 amino acids. Looked up from germline, CDR1 is MDHEN and CDR2 is SYDVKM. The CDR3 region is CASSTPSRNTQYF. CDR3 DNA: TGTGCCAGCAGTACCCCCAGTCGCAATACGCAGTATTTT.

The V call is TRBV6-2 or TRBV6-3, the J call TRBJ2-5; D call uncertain. CDR3 size: 17 residues. CDR1 and CDR2 (germline): MNHEY, SVGEGT. Deletions cut 6 bases from V and 7 bases from J, with 27 bases between. The CDR3 region has the DNA TGTGCCAGCAGCGCCTCAACAGTTGTCTATAGGGTCGGGACCCAGTACTTC. Protein product: CASSASTVVYRVGTQYF.

There are many counts of this clonotype. This chain links TRBV7-6 with TRBJ2-1; tentatively, D is TRBD1 or TRBD2 (7 bases each). The V gene lost 8 bases and the J gene lost 9 bases, with 11 bases spanning the gap. Germline V gives CDR1 SGHVS, CDR2 FNYEAQ. The CDR3 has 11 residues. The CDR3 reads CASQGEGEQFF. CDR3 DNA: TGTGCCAGCCAGGGGGAGGGTGAGCAGTTCTTC.

This clonotype was seen a few times. The rearrangement links TRBV29-1 to TRBJ2-1; TRBD2 is a possible D gene (6 bases). Per germline, CDR1 SQVTM and CDR2 ANQGSEA. V dropped 3 bases and J dropped 4 bases, with 19 bases sitting between them. This CDR3 contains 16 residues. Here the CDR3 DNA reads TGCAGCGTTGAGTTGGTAGCGGCAAGCCAGTACAATGAGCAGTTCTTC. This translates into CSVELVAASQYNEQFF.

This clonotype showed up just a few times. The chain joins TRBV15 to TRBJ2-3; D might be TRBD2 (5 bases). CDR3 size: 16 residues. In germline, CDR1 is LNHNV, CDR2 YYDKDF (reference sequence). The V gene lost 0 bases and the J gene lost 5 bases, with 15 bases spanning the gap. The CDR3 DNA follows: TGTGCCACCAGCAGAGATTTTGTGGCGGGTAAAGATACGCAGTATTTT. It specifies CATSRDFVAGKDTQYF.

About this clonotype itself: A much larger clone is a single base away; this may be a read error. Because it lacks the conserved phenylalanine or tryptophan at the end, this CDR3 is likely a read error. The chain has TRBV7-8 and TRBJ2-1, with 9 bases identical to TRBD2. The V segment lost 3 bases and the J segment 5 bases; nucleotides outside the gene matches: 11. The CDR3 is made up of 17 amino acids. The germline gives CDR1 SGHVS, CDR2 FQNEAQ. CDR3 sequence (DNA): TGTGCCAGCAGCTTTAGAGGAGGGACTAGCAGAAACAATGAGCAGTTCCTC. Translating gives CASSFRGGTSRNNEQFL.

This clonotype has more than one count but fewer than ten. The V gene is TRBV12-3 or TRBV12-4, the J gene TRBJ2-1, with 12 bases matching TRBD2. The CDR3 length is 17 residues. Losses at the gene ends were 4 bases for V and 0 bases for J; bases not matched to a gene: 4. In nucleotides, the CDR3 is TGTGCCAGCAGTTCCCCGACTAGCGGGGGCTCCTACAATGAGCAGTTCTTC. It is translated as CASSSPTSGGSYNEQFF.

The chain couples TRBV7-9 to TRBJ1-2; no clear D gene. CDR1 SEHNR and CDR2 FQNEAQ come from the germline V gene (reference sequence). Trimming removed 4 bases from V and 4 bases from J, with 10 bases in between. The CDR3 has 13 amino acids. The CDR3 region is CASSSLSVYGYTF. In DNA, the CDR3 is TGTGCCAGCAGCTCGTTGAGTGTCTATGGCTACACCTTC.

The rearrangement joins TRBV7-2 to TRBJ2-2; D might be TRBD2 (7 bases). The V and J ends lost 4 bases and 2 bases respectively, with 20 bases between them. Germline-derived CDR1 and CDR2 are SGHTA and FQGNSA. The CDR3 is 18 residues long. The CDR3 sequence: CASSSVGGSGTNTGELFF. For the CDR3, the DNA is TGTGCCAGCAGCTCGGTTGGGGGGAGCGGGACAAACACCGGGGAGCTGTTTTTT.

This clonotype has only a few counts. This chain uses TRBV27 with TRBJ1-2; 10 bases are a match to TRBD1. Germline CDR1 reads MNHEY; CDR2 reads SMNVEV (reference sequence). V trimming: 3 bases; J trimming: 6 bases; junction bases outside the gene matches: 7. CDR3 length equals 15 residues. The CDR3 sequence is CASSLTGQGKNGYTF. The CDR3 bases are TGTGCCAGCAGTTTGACGGGACAGGGGAAGAATGGCTACACCTTC.

In this sample, this clonotype turned up many times. The rearrangement joins TRBV24-1 to TRBJ2-1, with D unclear. The CDR3 loop spans 12 amino acids. Germline values: CDR1 KGHDR, CDR2 SFDVKD. Trimming took off 4 bases at V and 8 bases at J, with 8 bases between the two ends. The CDR3 nucleotides are TGTGCCACCAGTGACCTGGTCCATGAGCAGTTCTTC. Translation gives CATSDLVHEQFF.

This clonotype was observed a handful of times. The rearrangement links TRBV5-5 to TRBJ1-2; 7 bases align to TRBD1. The CDR3 is made up of 17 amino acids. Germline lookup yields CDR1 SGHKS and CDR2 YYEKEE (reference sequence). V trimming: 4 bases; J trimming: 4 bases; junction bases outside the gene matches: 16. The CDR3: CASSPETGSYGGYGYTF. In nucleotides, the CDR3 is TGTGCCAGCAGCCCGGAGACAGGGTCTTACGGCGGCTATGGCTACACCTTC.

The chain joins TRBV5-4 to TRBJ2-2, with 13 bases identical to TRBD2. The CDR3 has 19 amino acids. CDR1 SGHNT and CDR2 YYREEE come from the germline V gene (reference sequence). V dropped 4 bases and J dropped 1; count of bases not matched to a gene: 10. The chain's CDR3 is CASSTPGLAGSVNTGELFF. The CDR3 DNA reads as TGTGCCAGCAGCACGCCGGGACTAGCGGGATCCGTGAACACCGGGGAGCTGTTTTTT.

The J gene is TRBJ1-3, the V gene TRBV2, with unresolved D. Germline V gives CDR1 SNHLY, CDR2 FYNNEI. The length of the CDR3 is 17 residues. V lost 0 bases to trimming and J lost 0 bases, with 12 bases between them. This CDR3 is CASSEAGGRISGNTIYF. Written as DNA, the CDR3 is TGTGCCAGCAGTGAAGCGGGAGGAAGGATCTCTGGAAACACCATATATTTT.

This clonotype was counted only a few times. The J gene is TRBJ2-7, the V gene TRBV6-5, with 7 bases that match TRBD1. CDR1 and CDR2 (germline): MNHEY, SVGAGI. J gave up 2 bases and V 5 bases, and 6 bases lay outside the gene matches. CDR3 length: 14 amino acids. This CDR3 reads CASSPLTGPYEQYV. CDR3 in DNA: TGTGCCAGCAGTCCCCTGACAGGGCCCTACGAGCAGTACGTC.

This clonotype has more than one count but fewer than ten. V gene TRBV28 combines with J gene TRBJ2-3; weak D call: TRBD2 (7 bases). This CDR3 is built from 17 residues. Germline V gene lookup returns CDR1 MDHEN and CDR2 SYDVKM. V was clipped by 2 bases and J by 6 bases, with 21 bases between them. The CDR3 DNA follows: TGTGCCAGCAGTTTAGGTCTCTCTAGCGGAGGGGGGGATACGCAGTATTTT. Its translation is CASSLGLSSGGGDTQYF.

About this clonotype: Sequence at one end of the junction differs from germline and may be a read error. This chain uses TRBV15 with TRBJ2-6; D is unresolved. CDR1 is LNHNV, CDR2 YYDKDF, per germline (reference sequence). This CDR3 contains 15 residues. The CDR3 coding sequence is TGTGCCACCACCAGAGACACATCGGCGGCCAACGTCCTGACTTTC. This codes for CATTRDTSAANVLTF. The full variable domain, in which reference TRBV15 and TRBJ2-6 provide the parts outside the CDR3, is DAMVIQNPRYQVTQFGKPVTLSCSQTLNHNVMYWYQQKSSQAPKLLFHYYDKDFNNEADTPDNFQSRRPNTSFCFLDIRSPGLGDTAMYLCATTRDTSAANVLTFGAGSRLTVL.

This chain links TRBV7-2 with TRBJ2-3; D tentatively reads TRBD1 or TRBD2 (5 bases each). The CDR3 totals 13 residues. Germline V gene data show CDR1 as SGHTA and CDR2 as FQGNSA. V was cut by 2 bases and J by 6 bases, with 9 bases left in between. DNA for the CDR3: TGTGCCAGCAGCTTATACGGGGCGGATACGCAGTATTTT. Translation gives CASSLYGADTQYF.

The rearrangement links TRBV11-2 to TRBJ1-5; 11 nucleotides match TRBD1. Germline-derived CDR1 and CDR2 are SGHAT and FQNNGV. CDR3 size: 14 residues. The junction had 2 bases not matched to a gene; V was cut back by 4 bases and J by 6 bases. CDR3 region: CASSSGTGGQPQHF. CDR3 DNA: TGTGCCAGCAGCTCCGGGACAGGGGGTCAGCCCCAGCATTTT.

The chain carries TRBV19 and TRBJ1-2, with no clear D. Trimming removed 3 bases from V and 6 bases from J, with 14 bases in between. CDR3 size: 14 residues. CDR1 and CDR2 from the germline V gene are LNHDA and SQIVND (reference sequence). CDR3 DNA sequence: TGTGCCAGTAGTATGAACATGTTAGCAGATGGCTACACCTTC. Translated, it gives CASSMNMLADGYTF.

The rearrangement links TRBV19 to TRBJ2-3; 7 positions match TRBD2. V was pared by 0 bases and J by 3 bases, with 6 bases of the junction left unmatched. Germline CDR1 and CDR2: LNHDA and SQIVND (reference sequence). This CDR3 is 16 amino acids long. CDR3 DNA sequence: TGTGCCAGTAGTATAGAGCTTCGCGGGAGAACAGATACGCAGTATTTT. This translates into CASSIELRGRTDTQYF.